This T cell receptor beta chain was captured by sequencing in a study of beta chain features in type 1 diabetes. CDR3 size: 15 residues. V was shortened by 3 bases and J by 0 bases, with 10 bases between the two germline ends. Germline V CDR1 and CDR2: SGHNT, YYREEE (reference sequence). Note on this clone: The target antigen is unknown.

As every portion of the isolated RNA was reverse transcribed, the sequencing read expressed TCRB transcripts. Generated by immunoSEQ multiplex PCR, the TCRdb table keeps only in-frame clones and is missing some. The repertoire holds some 150,000 clones, with about a tenth as singletons. Study-level points and caveats: Type 1 diabetes patients showed fewer insertions and more deletions at VDJ junctions.

Sequencing input: central memory CD4+ T cells from blood. This clonotype was sampled from a young man in good health. This rearrangement joins TRBV5-4 to TRBJ2-1, with D unclear. The CDR3 spells CASSSTPLSYNEQFF. The CDR3, as DNA: TGTGCCAGCAGCTCGACACCTCTCTCCTACAATGAGCAGTTCTTC.